This is a list of T cell receptor beta chains from one sample in a study of blood T cell repertoires in COVID-19. TCRdb's table, derived via immunoSEQ multiplex PCR, lists solely in-frame clones and lacks some. The sample yields around 94,000 clones, more than 65% seen once. The sample comprised peripheral blood. These receptors were taken from a man in his sixties with acute or convalescent COVID-19. The CDR3 runs from the conserved cysteine through the conserved F or W. A D gene is named only where the DNA matches it firmly. Clone size is not always given. Where it is, it says once, few, many or a class for expanded clones.

D	J	size	V	DNA	CDR3
NA	TRBJ1-2	NA	TRBV7-8	TGTGCCAGCAGCTTACAACAGACCCTCAACTATGGCTACACCTTC	CASSLQQTLNYGYTF
NA	TRBJ1-1	NA	TRBV5-1	TGCGCCAGCAGCTTTCTACAGGGTGCCACTGAAGCTTTCTTT	CASSFLQGATEAFF
NA	TRBJ2-7	NA	TRBV11-2	TGTGCCAGCAGCTTAGAACCCAGGGGAAACTCCTACGAGCAGTACTTC	CASSLEPRGNSYEQYF
TRBD1	TRBJ2-7	NA	TRBV19	TGTGCCACCCAAAAAGTCACAGGGGCTCTCTACGAGCAGTACTTC	CATQKVTGALYEQYF
NA	TRBJ1-2	NA	TRBV7-2	TGTGCCAGCAGCTTAGACGGAGGGGCGCGCTATGGCTACACCTTC	CASSLDGGARYGYTF
NA	TRBJ1-2	NA	TRBV19	TGTGCCAGTAGTATTGCAGGGCCTGGCTACACCTTC	CASSIAGPGYTF
TRBD1	TRBJ2-1	NA	TRBV25-1	TGTGCCAGCAGTGACCCGGGACAGATCAATGAGCAGTTCTTC	CASSDPGQINEQFF
TRBD1	TRBJ1-2	once	TRBV11-2	TGTGCCAGCAGCTTAGGGGACAGGAACAACTATGGCTACACCTTC	CASSLGDRNNYGYTF
NA	TRBJ1-2	NA	TRBV5-6	TGTGCCAGCAGCTTGGATCCAGGGGCGAGAAGCTATGGCTACACCTTC	CASSLDPGARSYGYTF
TRBD1	TRBJ1-2	NA	TRBV2	TGTGCCAGCAACCCGGACAGGGGCAACTATGGCTACACCTTC	CASNPDRGNYGYTF
NA	TRBJ1-2	NA	TRBV28	TGTGCCAGCAGTTCAGGGGTCAATTATGGCTACACCTTC	CASSSGVNYGYTF
TRBD2	TRBJ2-1	NA	TRBV11-3	TGTGCCAGCAGCCCTCGGACTAGCGGGGTATACAATGAGCAGTTCTTC	CASSPRTSGVYNEQFF
TRBD1	TRBJ1-2	NA	TRBV5-1	TGCGCCAGCAGCTTGGGCGGGACAGGGTACCCTGGCTACACCTTC	CASSLGGTGYPGYTF
NA	TRBJ2-5	NA	TRBV4-1	TGCGCCAGCAGCCAAGCCGGAGAGACCCAGTACTTC	CASSQAGETQYF
TRBD1	TRBJ1-4	NA	TRBV5-6	TGTGCCAGCAGTCTCGACAGGGGGCAAGGAACAACTAATGAAAAACTGTTTTTT	CASSLDRGQGTTNEKLFF
TRBD1	TRBJ1-5	few	TRBV5-6	TGTGCCAGCAGCTCGGACAGGAATCAGCCCCAGCATTTT	CASSSDRNQPQHF
TRBD1	TRBJ2-2	NA	TRBV12-5	TGTGCTAGTGGTTTGGTAGCGTCCTTCGACAGGGGGAATGCCGGGGAGCTGTTTTTT	CASGLVASFDRGNAGELFF